Shown below are 13 T cell receptor beta chains from a single sample sequenced in a study of radiotherapy plus CTLA-4 blockade in lung cancer. Clones were sequenced by immunoSEQ multiplex PCR, and TCRdb holds only the in-frame ones, with some missing. The data contain roughly 45,000 clones, about 63% of them singletons. The sequencing used peripheral blood, collected from a patient treated with radiotherapy plus ipilimumab. Every receptor here comes from a human donor with non-small cell lung cancer who had a partial response to radiotherapy plus ipilimumab.

The chain joins TRBV9 to TRBJ2-5; 7 nucleotides agree with TRBD2. This CDR3 has 14 residues. Germline CDR1 is SGDLS and CDR2 is YYNGEE. V lost 0 bases, J lost 4 bases, and 3 bases stayed unmatched. The CDR3, as DNA: TGTGCCAGCAGCGTAGGAATAGCGGGAGAGACCCAGTACTTC. Translating gives CASSVGIAGETQYF. The full variable domain, in which reference TRBV9 and TRBJ2-5 provide the parts outside the CDR3, is DSGVTQTPKHLITATGQRVTLRCSPRSGDLSVYWYQQSLDQGLQFLIQYYNGEERAKGNILERFSAQQFPDLHSELNLSSLELGDSALYFCASSVGIAGETQYFGPGTRLLVL.

This clone was found a few times. The chain has TRBV6-1 and TRBJ1-4; D gene unclear. CDR3 length: 13 residues. The germline CDR1 and CDR2 sequences are MNHNS and SASEGT. Trimming shortened V by 7 bases and J by 3 bases, and 9 bases separated the two germline ends. The DNA of the CDR3 is TGTGCCAGCACGGTCCAAGCTAATGAAAAACTGTTTTTT. The encoded protein is CASTVQANEKLFF.

This chain joins TRBV19 and TRBJ1-5; D is possibly TRBD1 (5 bases). V was trimmed by 6 bases and J by 1 base, leaving 13 bases between them. Germline V CDR1 and CDR2: LNHDA, SQIVND (reference sequence). The length of the CDR3 is 15 residues. CDR3 nucleotides: TGTGCCAGTAGGTCGGGGGGTTCAAGCAATCAGCCCCAGCATTTT. This sequence encodes CASRSGGSSNQPQHF.

A single count supports this clone. This rearrangement joins TRBV10-3 to TRBJ2-7, with D perhaps TRBD1 (5 bases). This CDR3 is 13 amino acids long. V lost 7 bases, J lost 4 bases, and 14 bases lay in between. Germline values: CDR1 ENHRY, CDR2 SYGVKD. The CDR3 sequence: CAIKPTALYEQYF. CDR3 DNA: TGTGCCATCAAACCGACAGCTCTATACGAGCAGTACTTC.

This chain joins TRBV5-6 and TRBJ2-1; D gene uncertain. Germline V gives CDR1 SGHDT, CDR2 YYEEEE. V gave up 2 bases and J gave up 6 bases, with 12 bases separating them. The CDR3 runs 14 residues. This CDR3 is CASSLAPSGNEQFF. The DNA of the CDR3 is TGTGCCAGCAGCTTAGCTCCCTCCGGCAATGAGCAGTTCTTC.

This sequence joins TRBV6-1 and TRBJ2-1, with D possibly being TRBD2 (6 bases). The ends were cut back, 8 bases at V and 10 bases at J, with 18 bases in the middle. This CDR3 contains 13 residues. Germline CDR1 reads MNHNS; CDR2 reads SASEGT. The CDR3 sequence is CASLSRDWAEQFF. The CDR3 nucleotides are TGTGCCAGCTTGTCCCGGGACTGGGCGGAGCAGTTCTTC.

The J gene is TRBJ2-7, the V gene TRBV5-5, with a weak D call TRBD1 (5 bases). CDR3 length: 12 amino acids. Trimming removed 7 bases from V and 2 bases from J, with 10 bases in between. Germline V lookup: CDR1 SGHKS, CDR2 YYEKEE (reference sequence). The CDR3 DNA follows: TGTGCCAGCGGGGCCGACCCCTACGAGCAGTACTTC. Amino acids: CASGADPYEQYF.

This chain uses TRBV2 with TRBJ2-2, with D perhaps TRBD2 (5 bases). The V end lost 1 base, the J end lost 1 base, and 13 bases lay between the germline ends. The CDR3 has 17 amino acids. Germline-derived CDR1 and CDR2 are SNHLY and FYNNEI. The CDR3 sequence is CASSEGPGIQNTGELFF. The CDR3 DNA sequence: TGTGCCAGCAGTGAAGGTCCGGGAATCCAGAACACCGGGGAGCTGTTTTTT.

The CDR3 region has the DNA TGTGCCAGCAGCCCGGACAGAGCTAACTATGGCTACACCTTC. Translation gives CASSPDRANYGYTF. The chain uses TRBV7-9 and TRBJ1-2, with D maybe TRBD1 (6 bases). Germline loops: CDR1 SEHNR, CDR2 FQNEAQ (reference sequence). Trimming took off 5 bases at V and 0 bases at J, with 10 bases between the two ends. The CDR3 covers 14 residues.

V usage is TRBV7-2 and J usage is TRBJ2-5; maybe TRBD2 (7 bases). The DNA end lines up better with TRBJ2-7; the J call may be wrong. CDR3 length: 15 amino acids. Germline V gives CDR1 SGHTA, CDR2 FQGNSA. The chain's CDR3 is CASSLLGGGRYEQYF. The CDR3 nucleotides read TGTGCCAGCAGCTTATTAGGGGGGGGACGTTACGAGCAGTACTTC.

This clone was detected a few times. This chain joins TRBV6-5 and TRBJ1-2; possible D gene TRBD1, 5 bases. In germline, CDR1 is MNHEY, CDR2 SVGAGI. The CDR3 totals 14 residues. Deletions cut 7 bases from V and 9 bases from J, with 21 bases between. The CDR3 DNA reads TGTGCCAGCACCATGGGGCTGGGGGGGAGTAGCTACACCTTC. It codes for CASTMGLGGSSYTF.

This clone was seen more than once but under ten times. The chain has TRBV4-2 and TRBJ1-2; 9 bases align to TRBD1. CDR3 length: 13 residues. The germline CDR1 and CDR2 sequences are LGHNA and YNFKEQ. V trimming: 3 bases; J trimming: 8 bases; junction bases outside the gene matches: 4. CDR3 amino acids: CASSQTGGIGYTF. DNA for the CDR3: TGTGCCAGCAGCCAGACAGGGGGAATAGGCTACACCTTC.

The CDR3 is CASSEGPSGYYEQYF. CDR3 nucleotides: TGTGCCAGCAGTGAAGGGCCTAGCGGGTACTACGAGCAGTACTTC. This chain joins TRBV5-6 and TRBJ2-7; 8 bases line up with TRBD2. V trimming: 5 bases; J trimming: 3 bases; junction bases outside the gene matches: 10. This CDR3 contains 15 residues. Germline V gene sequence: CDR1 SGHDT, CDR2 YYEEEE.